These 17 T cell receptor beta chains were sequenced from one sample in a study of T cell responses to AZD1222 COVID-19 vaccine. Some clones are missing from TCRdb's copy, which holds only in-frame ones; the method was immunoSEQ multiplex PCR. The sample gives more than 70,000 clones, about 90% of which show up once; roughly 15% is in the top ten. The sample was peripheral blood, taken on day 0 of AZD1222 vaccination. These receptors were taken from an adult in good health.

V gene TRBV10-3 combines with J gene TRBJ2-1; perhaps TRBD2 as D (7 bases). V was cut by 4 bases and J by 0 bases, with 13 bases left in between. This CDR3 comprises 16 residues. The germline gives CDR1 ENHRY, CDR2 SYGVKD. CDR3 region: CAISVGGGSSYNEQFF. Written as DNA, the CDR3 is TGTGCCATCAGTGTTGGGGGCGGGAGCTCCTACAATGAGCAGTTCTTC.

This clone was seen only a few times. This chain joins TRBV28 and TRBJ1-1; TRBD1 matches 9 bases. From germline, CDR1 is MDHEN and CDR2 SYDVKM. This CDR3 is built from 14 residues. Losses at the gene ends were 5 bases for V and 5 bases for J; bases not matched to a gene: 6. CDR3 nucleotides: TGTGCCAGCAGTCTGACAGGGGGAGTTACTGAAGCTTTCTTT. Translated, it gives CASSLTGGVTEAFF.

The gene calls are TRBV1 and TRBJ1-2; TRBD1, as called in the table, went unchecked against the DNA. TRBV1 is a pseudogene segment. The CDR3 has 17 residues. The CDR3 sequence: CTSSQDFVGTGVYGYTF. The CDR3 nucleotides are TGCACCAGCAGCCAAGATTTTGTCGGGACAGGGGTGTATGGCTACACCTTC.

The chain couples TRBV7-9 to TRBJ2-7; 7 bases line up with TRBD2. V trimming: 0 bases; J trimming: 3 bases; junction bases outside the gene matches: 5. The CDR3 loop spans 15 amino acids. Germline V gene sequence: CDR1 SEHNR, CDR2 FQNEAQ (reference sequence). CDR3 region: CASSLAGGSFYEQYF. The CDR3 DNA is TGTGCCAGCAGCTTAGCGGGCGGGAGTTTCTACGAGCAGTACTTC.

In DNA, the CDR3 is TGTGCCAGCAGCTTAGGGGCAGGGGGCCGCTACGAGCAGTACTTC. This codes for CASSLGAGGRYEQYF. This chain links TRBV7-2 with TRBJ2-7, with TRBD1 identical over 8 bases. The J segment lost 3 bases and the V segment lost 1 base, leaving 5 bases of the junction unmatched. The CDR3 is 15 amino acids. Germline V gene lookup returns CDR1 SGHTA and CDR2 FQGNSA.

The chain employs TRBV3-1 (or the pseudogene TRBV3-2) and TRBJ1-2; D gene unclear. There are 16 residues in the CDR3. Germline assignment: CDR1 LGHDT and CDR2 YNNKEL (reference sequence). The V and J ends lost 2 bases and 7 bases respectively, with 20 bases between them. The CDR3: CASSQRNLRVGSGYTF. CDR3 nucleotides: TGTGCCAGCAGCCAACGGAACCTCCGCGTTGGGAGTGGCTACACCTTC.

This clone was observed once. The chain's CDR3 is CATMGVGGYTF. Written as DNA, the CDR3 is TGTGCCACCATGGGGGTTGGTGGCTACACCTTC. The V gene is TRBV28, the J gene TRBJ1-2, with a tentative D call TRBD1 (5 bases). This CDR3 contains 11 residues. The germline CDR1 and CDR2 sequences are MDHEN and SYDVKM. V was shortened by 10 bases and J by 7 bases, with 13 bases between the two germline ends.

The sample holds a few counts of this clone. The CDR3 nucleotides are TGTGCCTCCTTCCCCCGGGCTCTGCGGGTGATCAACGAGCAGTACTTC. Translation gives CASFPRALRVINEQYF. The chain is built from TRBV19 and TRBJ2-7; TRBD2 might be the D (5 bases). The CDR3 loop spans 16 amino acids. In germline, CDR1 is LNHDA, CDR2 SQIVND (reference sequence). Trimming pared 11 bases from V and 5 bases from J, leaving 28 bases between. Looking up the rest from reference TRBV19 and TRBJ2-7 gives the full variable domain: DGGITQSPKYLFRKEGQNVTLSCEQNLNHDAMYWYRQDPGQGLRLIYYSQIVNDFQKGDIAEGYSVSREKKESFPLTVTSAQKNPTAFYLCASFPRALRVINEQYFGPGTRLTVT.

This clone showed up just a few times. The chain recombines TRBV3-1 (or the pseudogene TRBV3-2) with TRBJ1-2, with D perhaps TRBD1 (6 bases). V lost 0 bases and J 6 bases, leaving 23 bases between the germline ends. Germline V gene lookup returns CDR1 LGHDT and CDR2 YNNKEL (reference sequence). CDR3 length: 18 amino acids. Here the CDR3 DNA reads TGTGCCAGCAGCCAAGATTTGGGACATGCCCCCGTGTATGATGGCTACACCTTC. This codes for CASSQDLGHAPVYDGYTF.

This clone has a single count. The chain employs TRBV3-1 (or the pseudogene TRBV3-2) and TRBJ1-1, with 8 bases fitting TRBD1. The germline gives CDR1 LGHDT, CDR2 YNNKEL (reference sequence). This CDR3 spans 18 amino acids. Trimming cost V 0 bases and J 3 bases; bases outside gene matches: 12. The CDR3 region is CASSQDRARTGRDTEAFF. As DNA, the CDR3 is TGTGCCAGCAGCCAAGACCGGGCCAGGACAGGGCGGGACACTGAAGCTTTCTTT.

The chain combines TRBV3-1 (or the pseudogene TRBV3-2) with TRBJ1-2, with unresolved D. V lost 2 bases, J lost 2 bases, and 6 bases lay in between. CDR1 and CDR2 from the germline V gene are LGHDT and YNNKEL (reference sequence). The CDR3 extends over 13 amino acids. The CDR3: CASSQIQNYGYTF. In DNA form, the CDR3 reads TGTGCCAGCAGCCAAATACAGAACTATGGCTACACCTTC.

CDR3 DNA: TGTGCCAGCAGCCAAGATACCTATGGCTACACCTTC. Translation: CASSQDTYGYTF. The chain uses TRBV3-1 (or the pseudogene TRBV3-2) and TRBJ1-2; D uncertain. Between the trimmed V and J ends, which lost 0 bases and 4 bases, there was a span of 3 bases. The CDR3 is made up of 12 amino acids. Germline CDR1 and CDR2: LGHDT and YNNKEL (reference sequence).

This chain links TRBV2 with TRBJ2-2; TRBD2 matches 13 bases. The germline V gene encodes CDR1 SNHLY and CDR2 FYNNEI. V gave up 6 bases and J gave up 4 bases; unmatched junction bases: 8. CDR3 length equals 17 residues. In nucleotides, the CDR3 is TGTGCCAGCAGGCCTCCGGGACTAGCGGGGACCACCGGGGAGCTGTTTTTT. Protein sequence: CASRPPGLAGTTGELFF.

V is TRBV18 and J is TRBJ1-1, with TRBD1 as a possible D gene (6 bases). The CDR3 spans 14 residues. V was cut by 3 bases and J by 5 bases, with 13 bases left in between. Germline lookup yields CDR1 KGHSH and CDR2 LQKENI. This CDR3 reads CASSPGGQKTEAFF. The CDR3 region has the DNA TGTGCCAGCTCACCTGGGGGGCAGAAGACTGAAGCTTTCTTT.

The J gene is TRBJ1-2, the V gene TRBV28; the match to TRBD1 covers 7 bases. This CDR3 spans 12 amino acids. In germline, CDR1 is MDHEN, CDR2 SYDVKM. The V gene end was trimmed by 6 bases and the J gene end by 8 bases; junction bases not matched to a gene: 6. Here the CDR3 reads CASRRQGGGYTF. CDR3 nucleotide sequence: TGTGCCAGCAGGAGACAGGGTGGCGGCTACACCTTC.

The CDR3 here is CATSDWASGTSDEQFF. CDR3 nucleotides: TGTGCCACCAGTGATTGGGCTTCCGGGACTAGCGATGAGCAGTTCTTC. The chain couples TRBV24-1 to TRBJ2-1; 10 bases are shared with TRBD2. This CDR3 is built from 16 residues. The junction had 8 bases not matched to a gene; V was cut back by 2 bases and J by 8 bases. Germline V gene sequence: CDR1 KGHDR, CDR2 SFDVKD.

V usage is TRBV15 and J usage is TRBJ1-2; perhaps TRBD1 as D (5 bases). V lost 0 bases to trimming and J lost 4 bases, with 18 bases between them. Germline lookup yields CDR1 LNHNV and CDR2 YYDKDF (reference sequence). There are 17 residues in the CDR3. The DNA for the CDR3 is TGTGCCACCAGCAGAGATAAAGTGGAAACAGGAGTCTATGGCTACACCTTC. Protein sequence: CATSRDKVETGVYGYTF.